These 23 T cell receptor beta chains were sequenced from one sample in a study of blood T cell repertoires in COVID-19. TCRdb's table, derived via immunoSEQ multiplex PCR, lists solely in-frame clones and lacks some. Of about 21,000 clones in the sample, nearly 90% were seen once. Sample: peripheral blood. Receptor source: a human donor with active COVID-19. The donor label of this sample is uncertain.

This chain uses TRBV3-1 (or the pseudogene TRBV3-2) with TRBJ2-1, with D perhaps matching TRBD2 (6 bases). This CDR3 contains 16 residues. Trimming took 4 bases from V and 4 from J, leaving 17 bases between them. CDR1 and CDR2 from the germline V gene are LGHDT and YNNKEL (reference sequence). CDR3 protein: CASSLIPLREYNEQFF. The CDR3 DNA is TGTGCCAGCAGCCTAATCCCTCTGCGGGAATACAATGAGCAGTTCTTC.

The chain combines TRBV5-6 with TRBJ2-1, with TRBD2 identical over 12 bases. V gave up 0 bases and J gave up 2 bases; unmatched junction bases: 6. The CDR3 has 18 residues. Germline loops: CDR1 SGHDT, CDR2 YYEEEE. The CDR3 DNA is TGTGCCAGCAGCTTGGGACTAGCGGGAGTGGACCCCTACAATGAGCAGTTCTTC. Translated: CASSLGLAGVDPYNEQFF.

V is TRBV5-6 and J is TRBJ2-7, with 10 bases lining up with TRBD2. The CDR3 totals 14 residues. V was clipped by 3 bases and J by 8 bases; unmatched bases: 8. Germline values: CDR1 SGHDT, CDR2 YYEEEE. CDR3 DNA: TGTGCCAGCAGCTCTTCAGCGGGAGGGCCTCAGCAGTACTTC. Amino acids: CASSSSAGGPQQYF.

V is TRBV30 and J is TRBJ1-4; perhaps TRBD1 as D (6 bases). V was pared by 0 bases and J by 5 bases, with 7 bases between. CDR1 is GTSNPN and CDR2 is SVGIG in the germline V gene (reference sequence). The length of the CDR3 is 13 residues. The CDR3 region has the DNA TGTGCCTGGAGTGTTCAGGGGAATGAAAAACTGTTTTTT. Encoded protein: CAWSVQGNEKLFF.

The chain uses TRBV3-1 (or the pseudogene TRBV3-2) and TRBJ1-2, with 7 bases matching TRBD1. Germline trimming cut 4 bases from V and 6 bases from J; bases unmatched to any gene: 11. CDR1 is LGHDT and CDR2 is YNNKEL in the germline V gene (reference sequence). CDR3 length equals 15 residues. The CDR3 DNA is TGTGCCAGCAGCCTAACAGGGGCGGTAAATGATGGCTACACCTTC. This encodes CASSLTGAVNDGYTF.

The rearrangement joins TRBV4-3 to TRBJ2-7, with 11 bases aligning to TRBD1. This CDR3 has 15 amino acids. The V segment lost 0 bases and the J segment 4 bases; nucleotides outside the gene matches: 2. Germline CDR1 LGHNA, CDR2 YSLEER. CDR3 nucleotide sequence: TGCGCCAGCAGCCAAGAGCGGGACAGGGGGTACGAGCAGTACTTC. Its protein product is CASSQERDRGYEQYF.

The chain employs TRBV7-2 and TRBJ2-7, with D possibly being TRBD2 (5 bases). This CDR3 has 12 residues. Germline V lookup: CDR1 SGHTA, CDR2 FQGNSA. The V gene lost 5 bases and the J gene lost 4 bases, with 9 bases spanning the gap. The CDR3, as DNA: TGTGCCAGCAGCCCGGGCGGGTACGAGCAGTACTTC. Its protein is CASSPGGYEQYF.

The chain combines TRBV7-9 with TRBJ1-4; D unclear. Germline-derived CDR1 and CDR2 are SEHNR and FQNEAQ (reference sequence). Trimming stripped 5 bases from V and 10 bases from J, with 11 bases between. This CDR3 has 12 residues. The CDR3 DNA reads TGTGCCAGCAGCCTCCCTGGGAGAAAACTGTTTTTT. It encodes CASSLPGRKLFF.

The chain couples TRBV19 to TRBJ2-5, with TRBD2 as a possible D gene (5 bases). This CDR3 has 12 amino acids. The V end was cut by 8 bases, the J end by 2 bases, with 9 bases between. The germline CDR1 and CDR2 sequences are LNHDA and SQIVND (reference sequence). The CDR3 loop reads CASGSGQETQYF. CDR3 nucleotide sequence: TGTGCCAGTGGGAGCGGACAAGAGACCCAGTACTTC.

The chain employs TRBV19 and TRBJ2-2; D may be TRBD1 (5 bases). V lost 5 bases, J lost 7 bases, and 14 bases lay in between. The V gene's germline CDR1 is LNHDA and CDR2 SQIVND (reference sequence). This CDR3 is built from 14 residues. The chain's CDR3 is CASSSFRVDGELFF. In DNA form, the CDR3 reads TGTGCCAGTAGTTCATTCAGGGTTGACGGGGAGCTGTTTTTT.

The V gene is TRBV7-9, the J gene TRBJ1-5, with D perhaps TRBD1 (6 bases). The CDR3 contains 15 residues. Trimming took off 0 bases at V and 6 bases at J, with 12 bases between the two ends. Per germline, CDR1 SEHNR and CDR2 FQNEAQ (reference sequence). CDR3 sequence (DNA): TGTGCCAGCAGCTTAGCATCAGGGGCGGTTCAGCCCCAGCATTTT. It yields the protein CASSLASGAVQPQHF.

The chain combines TRBV6-5 with TRBJ1-5, with 7 bases that match TRBD1. With 6 bases clipped from V and 2 bases from J, the junction kept 4 bases outside the gene matches. Per the germline V gene, CDR1 is MNHEY and CDR2 is SVGAGI. This CDR3 comprises 14 residues. CDR3 in amino acids: CASRFTGGNQPQHF. The CDR3, as DNA: TGTGCCAGCAGATTTACAGGGGGCAATCAGCCCCAGCATTTT.

V usage is TRBV6-1 and J usage is TRBJ2-7, with TRBD1 identical over 7 bases. CDR1 and CDR2 (germline): MNHNS, SASEGT. This CDR3 has 14 amino acids. V shed 1 base, J shed 5 bases, and the junction held 5 bases outside the gene matches. The CDR3 bases are TGTGCCAGCAGTGAAGTGAGAGGGGGCAACGAGCAGTACTTC. Translating it yields CASSEVRGGNEQYF.

This CDR3 is CASSFYPMTGGGGAFF. CDR3 nucleotides: TGTGCCAGCAGCTTTTACCCCATGACAGGGGGTGGGGGAGCTTTCTTT. The chain uses TRBV5-6 and TRBJ1-1; TRBD1 matches 9 bases. CDR1 and CDR2 (germline): SGHDT, YYEEEE. The ends lost 2 bases at V and 10 bases at J; junction bases unmatched: 15. The CDR3 has 16 residues.

The rearrangement links TRBV6-2 or TRBV6-3 to TRBJ2-4, with TRBD2 matching over 15 bases. The CDR3 is 19 amino acids. Unmatched junction bases numbered 6, after V lost 2 bases and J lost 1 base. Germline V gene lookup returns CDR1 MNHEY and CDR2 SVGEGT. This CDR3 reads CASSYLDGTSGRAKNIQYF. DNA for the CDR3: TGTGCCAGCAGTTACCTCGACGGGACTAGCGGGAGGGCCAAAAACATTCAGTACTTC.

This chain uses TRBV4-1 with TRBJ2-1; 12 nucleotides match TRBD2. CDR1 and CDR2 from the germline V gene are MGHRA and YSYEKL. V shed 8 bases, J shed 7 bases, and the junction held 6 bases outside the gene matches. The length of the CDR3 is 14 residues. In DNA, the CDR3 is TGCGCCAGCGGAACTAGCGGGAGGTCTAATGAGCAGTTCTTC. It specifies CASGTSGRSNEQFF.

This chain joins TRBV29-1 and TRBJ2-7; no definite D call. This CDR3 spans 9 amino acids. Germline V gene sequence: CDR1 SQVTM, CDR2 ANQGSEA. Deletions cut 6 bases from V and 12 bases from J, with 12 bases between. This CDR3 reads CSVSDTPYF. The CDR3 nucleotides read TGCAGCGTATCCGACACCCCGTACTTC.

The rearrangement links TRBV24-1 to TRBJ1-1; a weak D match, TRBD1 (5 bases). Germline lookup yields CDR1 KGHDR and CDR2 SFDVKD. The CDR3 runs to 13 residues. The ends were cut back, 0 bases at V and 14 bases at J, with 15 bases in the middle. CDR3 DNA: TGTGCCACCAGTGATTTGCAGGACACCCACGTGTTCTTT. Amino acid sequence: CATSDLQDTHVFF.

V is TRBV10-3 and J is TRBJ1-2; 7 positions agree with TRBD1. Germline CDR1 and CDR2: ENHRY and SYGVKD. V lost 6 bases and J lost 8; bases outside the gene matches: 9. CDR3 length: 13 amino acids. The CDR3 loop reads CAISLDRVQGYTF. CDR3 DNA: TGTGCCATCAGCCTAGACAGGGTGCAGGGCTACACCTTC.

In this sample, this clone turned up once. V and J are TRBV2 and TRBJ1-4; D remains ambiguous. V dropped 3 bases and J dropped 3 bases, with 14 bases sitting between them. The CDR3 is 16 amino acids. Germline V gives CDR1 SNHLY, CDR2 FYNNEI. CDR3 residues: CASSERSGLSNEKLFF. The CDR3 coding sequence is TGTGCCAGCAGTGAGCGCTCTGGGCTATCTAATGAAAAACTGTTTTTT.

The V gene is TRBV28, the J gene TRBJ1-2; 8 bases fit TRBD1. This CDR3 is 12 amino acids long. V lost 8 bases to trimming and J lost 7 bases; unmatched junction nucleotides: 6. Looked up from germline, CDR1 is MDHEN and CDR2 is SYDVKM. CDR3 in DNA: TGTGCCAGCTATATCCAGGGGGCTGGCTACACCTTC. Amino acids: CASYIQGAGYTF.

V gene TRBV5-4 combines with J gene TRBJ2-3; D might be TRBD1 (5 bases). V lost 4 bases to trimming and J lost 10 bases, with 16 bases between them. CDR3 size: 13 residues. CDR1 and CDR2 (germline): SGHNT, YYREEE (reference sequence). The CDR3 protein is CASSLDGARAQYF. As DNA, the CDR3 is TGTGCCAGCAGCCTTGACGGAGCCAGGGCGCAGTATTTT. Looking up the rest from reference TRBV5-4 and TRBJ2-3 gives the full variable domain: ETGVTQSPTHLIKTRGQQVTLRCSSQSGHNTVSWYQQALGQGPQFIFQYYREEENGRGNFPPRFSGLQFPNYSSELNVNALELDDSALYLCASSLDGARAQYFGPGTRLTVL.

This rearrangement joins TRBV5-1 to TRBJ2-5; TRBD1 agrees at 8 bases. Germline CDR1 SGHRS, CDR2 YFSETQ. CDR3 length: 15 residues. The ends lost 5 bases at V and 3 bases at J; junction bases unmatched: 9. The CDR3 spells CASSPQPGQEETQYF. In DNA, the CDR3 is TGCGCCAGCAGTCCCCAACCGGGACAGGAAGAGACCCAGTACTTC. Based on the CDR3 plus reference TRBV5-1 and TRBJ2-5, the full variable domain is KAGVTQTPRYLIKTRGQQVTLSCSPISGHRSVSWYQQTPGQGLQFLFEYFSETQRNKGNFPGRFSGRQFSNSRSEMNVSTLELGDSALYLCASSPQPGQEETQYFGPGTRLLVL.